A single sample is the source of the 28 T cell receptor beta chains below, sequenced in a study of CD8+ T cells in alopecia areata. Cells pooled from cutaneous lymph nodes were sorted on CD4, CD8alpha, NKG2D, NKG2ACE and other markers. cDNA prepared by RNA extraction and subsequent reverse transcription served as the template for sequencing. TCRdb's copy holds only in-frame clones and misses some; the assay was immunoSEQ multiplex PCR. The repertoire consists of around 290,000 clones, none detected only once. Sequencing used CD4+ T cells sorted from a lymph node. The receptors here all came from a C3H/HeJ mouse with alopecia areata. For this strain, the MHC haplotype corresponds to H2-k.

In regard to this clone: Mouse germline and gene names are used. Read sequence stops 4 residues before the CDR3 end, and the germline J gene provides the missing end. The sample contains more than one DNA sequence encoding this CDR3. The chain employs TRBV31 and TRBJ2-5; tentative D call: TRBD1 (6 bases). Per the germline V gene, CDR1 is GKSSPN and CDR2 is SITVG. The CDR3 spans 14 residues. V was pared by 0 bases and J by 2 bases, with 9 bases between. CDR3 loop: CAWSLGGGQDTQYF. Partial CDR3 DNA: TGTGCCTGGAGTCTAGGGGGTGGCCAAGAC.

This clone showed up just a few times. Each gene name is a mouse one. The CDR3 DNA, read in part, is TGTGCCAGCAGCCCACCTGACAGGGGCCAAAAC. It codes for CASSPPDRGQN. The full CDR3 reads CASSPPDRGQNTLYF. The J gene is TRBJ2-4, the V gene TRBV14, with TRBD1 matching over 8 bases. The read ends 4 residues before the CDR3 terminus; that terminus is restored from the germline J gene. There are 15 residues in the CDR3. The germline gives CDR1 SGHDT, CDR2 FRDEAV. V was clipped by 5 bases and J by 3 bases; unmatched bases: 8.

Only a few counts were recorded for this clone. Gene names and germline refer to mouse. The DNA ends 4 residues before the CDR3 does, and the rest of the CDR3 is filled in from the germline J gene. V gene TRBV31 combines with J gene TRBJ2-7; 10 nucleotides line up with TRBD2. With V trimmed by 2 bases and J by 2 bases, 0 bases remained unmatched. This CDR3 spans 13 amino acids. CDR1 is GKSSPN and CDR2 is SITVG in the germline V gene. The CDR3 bases that were read are TGTGCCTGGAGTACTGGGGGGGCCTAT. Encoded protein: CAWSTGGAY. The CDR3 as a whole reads CAWSTGGAYEQYF. The variable domain in full, completed from reference TRBV31 and TRBJ2-7, reads AQTIHQWPVAEIKAVGSPLSLGCTIKGKSSPNLYWYWQATGGTLQQLFYSITVGQVESVVQLNLSASRPKDDQFILSTEKLLLSHSGFYLCAWSTGGAYEQYFGPGTRLTVL.

A remark on this clone: The genes are named according to mouse. Read data end 4 residues before the CDR3 end; the end is taken from the germline J gene. The identical CDR3 is also encoded by other nucleotide sequences in the sample. This sequence joins TRBV5 and TRBJ2-7; 12 nucleotides match TRBD2. The CDR3 contains 15 residues. V lost 2 bases to trimming and J lost 3 bases; unmatched junction nucleotides: 2. Germline V gene data show CDR1 as LGHNA and CDR2 as YNLKQL (reference sequence). Incomplete CDR3 DNA: TGTGCCAGCAGCCAACCGGGACTGGGGGGCTAT. Protein sequence: CASSQPGLGGY. The full CDR3 protein reads CASSQPGLGGYEQYF.

This clone was picked up a small number of times. Gene labels here are mouse ones. Sequencing ends 4 residues short of the CDR3 end; the germline J gene provides the rest. V usage is TRBV2 and J usage is TRBJ2-7, with 10 bases matching TRBD2. CDR1 and CDR2 (germline): LGHNA, YSYQKL. This CDR3 comprises 14 residues. V shed 3 bases and J 3 bases; nucleotides not matched to a gene: 2. The part of the CDR3 DNA that was read is TGTGCCAGCAGCCACGGGACTGGGGACTAT. Encoded protein: CASSHGTGDY. From start to end, the CDR3 is CASSHGTGDYEQYF.

Concerning this clone itself: Gene names are the mouse ones. The read finishes 4 residues shy of the CDR3 end, and the germline J gene is used to complete it. J is TRBJ2-3 and V is TRBV13-2; D uncertain. V dropped 1 base and J dropped 0 bases, with 6 bases sitting between them. CDR3 size: 14 residues. Germline V gene lookup returns CDR1 NNHNN and CDR2 SYGAGS (reference sequence). The CDR3 is CASGDPSSAETLYF. The CDR3 bases that were read are TGTGCCAGCGGTGATCCCAGTAGTGCAGAA.

With regard to this clone: These gene names are mouse names. The read ends 4 residues shy of where the CDR3 ends; the end is completed using the germline J gene. Other nucleotide sequences from this sample produce the same CDR3. The chain has TRBV5 and TRBJ2-3; the D gene is possibly TRBD1 (6 bases). Trimming stripped 0 bases from V and 3 bases from J, with 10 bases between. Germline V lookup: CDR1 LGHNA, CDR2 YNLKQL (reference sequence). There are 15 residues in the CDR3. The CDR3 here is CASSQDGQGAETLYF. The covered CDR3 bases are TGTGCCAGCAGCCAAGACGGGCAGGGGGCAGAA.

Worth noting for this clone: Any gene name here is a mouse gene name. The read ends 4 residues shy of where the CDR3 ends; the end is completed using the germline J gene. This chain links TRBV13-2 with TRBJ2-4; 9 bases align to TRBD1. Germline-derived CDR1 and CDR2 are NNHNN and SYGAGS (reference sequence). This CDR3 is 16 amino acids long. The CDR3 region is CASGAVPGQGWNTLYF. CDR3 bases read: TGTGCCAGCGGTGCCGTCCCGGGACAGGGATGGAAC.

This clone was seen only a few times. Mouse names are used for the genes. With the read ending 4 residues before the CDR3 end, the germline J gene is used to fill in that end. Other nucleotide sequences in the sample specify the same CDR3. The chain has TRBV13-3 and TRBJ2-1; D possibly corresponds to TRBD1 (6 bases). Germline-derived CDR1 and CDR2 are NNHDY and SYVADS. Trimming removed 2 bases at V and 1 base at J, with 7 bases between. The CDR3 sequence is 14 residues long. The CDR3 DNA, read in part, is TGTGCCAGCAGTGAAAGGGGGAACTATGCT. Amino acids: CASSERGNYA. The full CDR3 protein reads CASSERGNYAEQFF.

Regarding this clone: Gene names are mouse gene names. The read stops 4 residues short of the end of the CDR3; the missing end is completed from the germline J gene. The sample contains more than one DNA sequence encoding this CDR3. This rearrangement joins TRBV5 to TRBJ2-7; D might be TRBD1 (6 bases). The CDR3 runs 13 residues. Germline CDR1 reads LGHNA; CDR2 reads YNLKQL (reference sequence). V gave up 2 bases and J gave up 3 bases, with 8 bases separating them. CDR3 bases read: TGTGCCAGCAGCCAAACAGGGAGCTAT. As protein: CASSQTGSY. The whole CDR3 sequence reads CASSQTGSYEQYF.

Concerning this clone itself: Any gene name here is a mouse gene name. The CDR3 goes on 4 residues after the read ends, and that part is filled in from the germline J gene. The rearrangement uses TRBV1 and TRBJ2-1; the D gene is possibly TRBD1 (5 bases). With 0 bases removed from V and 6 bases from J, the gap between germline ends came to 12 bases. CDR1 is NSQYPW, CDR2 LRSPGD, per germline (reference sequence). The CDR3 is 15 residues long. The sequenced CDR3 bases are TGCACCTGCAGTGCAGATGTAGGGGATGGTGCT. This sequence encodes CTCSADVGDGA. The entire CDR3 protein is CTCSADVGDGAEQFF.

This clone was picked up a small number of times. The gene symbols are mouse symbols. The CDR3 is cut off 4 residues early in the read; its end comes from the germline J gene. The rearrangement uses TRBV13-1 and TRBJ2-2; weak D call: TRBD2 (5 bases). CDR1 and CDR2 from the germline V gene are NSHNY and SYGAGN. The CDR3 sequence is 18 residues long. With 0 bases removed from V and 1 base from J, the gap between germline ends came to 16 bases. The sequenced CDR3 bases are TGTGCCAGCAGTGATGCTCCTGGCTGGGAGGGAAACACCGGG. It encodes CASSDAPGWEGNTG. The entire CDR3 protein reads CASSDAPGWEGNTGQLYF.

As to this clone: Mouse gene names and germline throughout. This specimen includes other DNA sequences encoding the same CDR3. CDR3 sequence reads: CASSPTGGGSDYTF. The sequenced part of the CDR3 DNA is TGTGCCAGCAGCCCTACAGGGGGCGGCTCC. The genes are TRBV5 and TRBJ1-2, with 9 nucleotides matching TRBD1. The observed sequence ends 4 residues before the CDR3 terminus, with the missing tail filled in from the germline J gene. V gave up 4 bases and J gave up 4 bases; unmatched junction bases: 4. The CDR3 is made up of 14 amino acids. Germline loops: CDR1 LGHNA, CDR2 YNLKQL (reference sequence).

As for this clone: The germline and genes are mouse ones. The read halts 4 residues ahead of the CDR3 end, with the missing end drawn from the germline J gene. This sample also contains other DNA sequences that code for the same CDR3. The rearrangement joins TRBV5 to TRBJ2-7, with TRBD1 identical over 9 bases. The J segment lost 3 bases and the V segment lost 0 bases, leaving 3 bases of the junction unmatched. Germline values: CDR1 LGHNA, CDR2 YNLKQL (reference sequence). The CDR3 contains 15 residues. Incomplete CDR3 DNA: TGTGCCAGCAGCCAAGATCGGGACAGGGACTAT. As protein: CASSQDRDRDY. The whole CDR3 sequence reads CASSQDRDRDYEQYF.

As regards this clone: Germline and genes: mouse. The read falls 4 residues short of the CDR3 end, and the missing part is taken from the germline J gene. The chain employs TRBV17 and TRBJ2-7, with 10 bases fitting TRBD2. V lost 4 bases, J lost 0 bases, and 3 bases stayed unmatched. The CDR3 is 15 residues long. Germline CDR1 reads MNHDT; CDR2 reads YYDKIL. The sequenced CDR3 bases are TGTGCTAGCAGTATACTGGGGGGGAGCTCCTAT. It encodes CASSILGGSSY. From start to end, the CDR3 is CASSILGGSSYEQYF.

Comment on this clone: The gene names given are mouse names. The CDR3 extends 4 residues past the end of the read, so its final part is completed from the germline J gene. The rearrangement uses TRBV13-1 and TRBJ2-4; 8 nucleotides match TRBD1. From germline, CDR1 is NSHNY and CDR2 SYGAGN. This CDR3 comprises 17 residues. V lost 0 bases to trimming and J lost 1 base; unmatched junction nucleotides: 7. The CDR3 sequence is CASSDVAQGAGQNTLYF. The sequenced part of the CDR3 DNA is TGTGCCAGCAGTGATGTCGCGCAGGGGGCTGGTCAAAAC.

This clone was seen at least ten times. Gene names are mouse gene names. The missing CDR3 end, 4 residues past where the read stops, is filled in from the germline J gene. Distinct nucleotide sequences in the sample also encode this CDR3. The rearrangement uses TRBV31 and TRBJ2-1, with 11 positions matching TRBD2. The CDR3 sequence is 16 residues long. With V trimmed by 0 bases and J by 0 bases, 1 base remained unmatched. CDR1 is GKSSPN and CDR2 is SITVG in the germline V gene. CDR3 bases read: TGTGCCTGGAGTCTAGGGACTGGGGGTAACTATGCT. Its translation is CAWSLGTGGNYA. The full CDR3 reads CAWSLGTGGNYAEQFF.

Notes on this clone: All gene names here are mouse names. The read gets to within 4 residues of the CDR3 end, and the germline J gene fills in the rest. V and J are TRBV5 and TRBJ2-4; 9 bases are shared with TRBD1. Germline loops: CDR1 LGHNA, CDR2 YNLKQL (reference sequence). CDR3 length: 14 residues. The CDR3 region is CASSQEQGANTLYF. The covered CDR3 bases are TGTGCCAGCAGCCAAGAACAGGGGGCGAAC.

Concerning this clone itself: Gene names refer to mouse genes. From the germline J gene comes the end of the CDR3, since the read stops 4 residues before it. The chain couples TRBV19 to TRBJ2-7, with 13 bases matching TRBD2. Looked up from germline, CDR1 is FNHDT and CDR2 is SITEND (reference sequence). The CDR3 sequence is 15 residues long. The CDR3 loop is CASSPPDWGGDEQYF. CDR3 bases read: TGTGCCAGCAGCCCCCCGGACTGGGGGGGCGAT.

This clone was found a few times. Gene names refer to mouse genes. The read comes to an end 4 residues before the CDR3 does, leaving the germline J gene to fill in the end. Other DNA variants within this sample encode the same CDR3. This chain uses TRBV31 with TRBJ2-4; 7 nucleotides align to TRBD2. Germline V gene sequence: CDR1 GKSSPN, CDR2 SITVG. The J segment lost 2 bases and the V segment lost 3 bases, leaving 2 bases of the junction unmatched. CDR3 length equals 13 residues. CDR3 DNA, as far as it was read: TGTGCCTGGAGACTGGGGTCTCAAAAC. It yields the protein CAWRLGSQN. The entire CDR3 protein is CAWRLGSQNTLYF.

Note on this clone: The listed genes are named as in mouse. Read data end 4 residues before the CDR3 end; the end is taken from the germline J gene. The chain has TRBV1 and TRBJ2-2; perhaps TRBD2 as D (6 bases). CDR1 and CDR2 from the germline V gene are NSQYPW and LRSPGD (reference sequence). The CDR3 sequence is 16 residues long. Trimming stripped 0 bases from V and 1 base from J, with 9 bases between. The CDR3 sequence: CTCSADSGENTGQLYF. Partial CDR3 DNA: TGCACCTGCAGTGCAGATTCTGGGGAAAACACCGGG.

As for this clone: Gene names and germline refer to mouse. The sequenced fragment ends 4 residues before the CDR3 boundary, so the rest is inferred from the germline J gene. The chain is built from TRBV12-1 and TRBJ2-1; 7 nucleotides line up with TRBD1. With V trimmed by 3 bases and J by 1 base, 14 bases remained unmatched. The CDR3 loop spans 18 amino acids. Germline CDR1 and CDR2: SGHSN and HYEKVE. This chain's CDR3 is CASSLGPGTDLNYAEQFF. CDR3 DNA, as far as it was read: TGTGCCAGCTCTTTGGGCCCCGGGACAGATCTAAACTATGCT.

In this sample, this clone turned up a few times. Mouse gene names apply. The CDR3 loop is CASGRSGGALAEQFF. CDR3 DNA (partial): TGTGCCAGCGGTAGGTCTGGGGGGGCGCTCGCT. This chain connects TRBV13-2 to TRBJ2-1, with 10 bases fitting TRBD2. The sequenced fragment ends 4 residues before the CDR3 boundary, so the rest is inferred from the germline J gene. Germline loops: CDR1 NNHNN, CDR2 SYGAGS (reference sequence). The CDR3 totals 15 residues.

With respect to this clone: Mouse gene names apply. Read data end 4 residues before the CDR3 end; the end is taken from the germline J gene. The rearrangement links TRBV31 to TRBJ1-1; 7 nucleotides line up with TRBD1. This CDR3 is 11 amino acids long. Germline lookup yields CDR1 GKSSPN and CDR2 SITVG. CDR3 loop: CAWRGQSEVFF. CDR3 DNA (partial): TGTGCCTGGAGGGGACAGTCA.

This clone was seen a handful of times. The genes and germline here are from mouse. The CDR3 goes on 4 residues after the read ends, and that part is filled in from the germline J gene. Other nucleotide sequences from this sample produce the same CDR3. V and J are TRBV1 and TRBJ2-2; 8 bases align to TRBD2. J was trimmed by 2 bases and V by 1 base; bases with no gene match: 0. CDR1 is NSQYPW and CDR2 is LRSPGD in the germline V gene (reference sequence). This CDR3 is 15 amino acids long. Partial CDR3 DNA: TGCACCTGCAGTGCAGCTGGGGGGAACACCGGG. Translating it yields CTCSAAGGNTG. The entire CDR3 protein is CTCSAAGGNTGQLYF.

This clone came up many times. Gene names are the mouse ones. Coverage ceases 4 residues before the CDR3 finishes, and the germline J gene fills in the end. This sequence joins TRBV17 and TRBJ1-1; a possible D gene is TRBD1 (6 bases). The germline gives CDR1 MNHDT, CDR2 YYDKIL. The CDR3 loop spans 12 amino acids. V was clipped by 4 bases and J by 4 bases, with 7 bases between them. CDR3 bases read: TGTGCTAGCAGTAAACAGGGCACA. It is translated as CASSKQGT. The full CDR3 protein is CASSKQGTEVFF.

This clone was picked up a small number of times. Gene names are the mouse ones. The sequenced CDR3 bases are TGTGCCAGCAGTCATACAGGGGGCGCAGAC. Translation gives CASSHTGGAD. The entire CDR3 is CASSHTGGADTQYF. The chain uses TRBV14 and TRBJ2-5; TRBD1 aligns across 9 bases. The read comes to an end 4 residues before the CDR3 does, leaving the germline J gene to fill in the end. Germline-derived CDR1 and CDR2 are SGHDT and FRDEAV. This CDR3 has 14 residues.

This clone was observed a few times. One base away lies a much larger clone, so this may be a sequencing read error. The germline and genes are mouse ones. The read is 4 residues too short to cover the CDR3 end, so that end is filled in from the germline J gene. This chain connects TRBV14 to TRBJ1-2; 9 nucleotides agree with TRBD1. The CDR3 has 14 amino acids. CDR1 and CDR2 (germline): SGHDT, FRDEAV. Unmatched junction bases numbered 1, after V lost 4 bases and J lost 0 bases. The part of the CDR3 DNA that was read is TGTGCCAGCAGTAGACAGGGGGCAAACTCC. Protein sequence: CASSRQGANS. The complete CDR3 reads CASSRQGANSDYTF.